This TCR beta chain was sequenced in a study of cytomegalovirus exposure and HLA in healthy donors. About the research overall: A previous analysis identified approximately 110 million unique TCR beta sequences derived from some 170 million T cells.

Sampled while nominally healthy, donors likely had unrecorded immune exposures. In the case of this clone: The target antigen is unknown.

J was trimmed by 3 bases and V by 6 bases; bases with no gene match: 3. Germline lookup yields CDR1 KGHSH and CDR2 LQKENI. The length of the CDR3 is 14 residues. General observations from the study: TCR beta chain V- and J-gene trimming was linked, in a later analysis, to a missense variant in DCLRE1C.

PCR primers comprised 60 Vbeta and 13 Jbeta primers. The method was immunoSEQ multiplex PCR; TCRdb's version includes in-frame clones alone and lacks a portion of them. The profile shows 70,000 to 100,000 clones, over 70% of them singletons. The receptor's source is a middle-aged man in good health and CMV-seropositive. The chain has TRBV18 and TRBJ2-7; 12 nucleotides align to TRBD2. Sequenced: PBMCs. The CDR3 coding sequence is TGTGCCAGCTCCCCTAGCGGGAGGGTCTACGAGCAGTACTTC. It encodes CASSPSGRVYEQYF.